This T cell receptor beta chain was obtained from a study of T-cell memory formation after mild COVID-19. Study as a whole: Clusters were largely donor specific.

TCRdb recomputed calls from the 5' RACE reads with MiXCR, one row per CDR3 protein. Of 150,000 to 200,000 distinct CDR3 sequences in the sample, roughly 15% were seen once. This clonotype was detected a few times. The CDR3 spans 16 residues. The ends were cut back, 4 bases at V and 5 bases at J, with 18 bases in the middle. The source of this sequence is an adult woman who had mild COVID-19 (a few samples of this study predate the infection). Cell type and time point are not known. The chain has TRBV12-3 or TRBV12-4 and TRBJ2-1, with D perhaps matching TRBD1 or TRBD2 (5 bases each). Sequencing input: PBMCs or a T cell subset sorted from them (not recorded which). This CDR3 is CASSYSPGPANNEQFF. The CDR3 region has the DNA TGTGCCAGCAGTTACTCCCCGGGACCAGCTAACAATGAGCAGTTCTTC.